One sample yielded the 6 T cell receptor beta chains listed below, sequenced in a study of post-analysis software for immune sequencing data. Study-level findings and limits: TRBV5-6, TRBV5-1 and TRBV20-1 belonged to a set of roughly 5 TRBV segments that were more frequent in patients than controls.

For these receptors, no antigen is known. Included in the TCR beta cDNA libraries were unique molecular identifiers. TCRdb used MiXCR to reprocess the PCR reads, holding one entry per CDR3 protein. The sample holds some 800,000 distinct CDR3 sequences; 46% are singletons and the top ten take roughly 5.2%. Sequences were obtained from blood. The source of these receptors is a girl aged 5-17 years with multiple sclerosis.

The V gene is TRBV20-1, the J gene TRBJ2-7; D assignment may be TRBD1 or TRBD2 (5 bases each). The CDR3 sequence is 12 residues long. The germline gives CDR1 DFQATT, CDR2 SNEGSKA (reference sequence). Trimming removed 7 bases from V and 0 bases from J, with 10 bases in between. CDR3: CSGGRRSYEQYF. CDR3 DNA sequence: TGCAGTGGGGGACGCCGCTCCTACGAGCAGTACTTC.

As to this clonotype: The junction shows a germline mismatch at one end, possibly a read error. J is TRBJ2-7 and V is TRBV5-1, with D perhaps TRBD1 (6 bases). Germline V gene data show CDR1 as SGHRS and CDR2 as YFSETQ. The CDR3 has 13 residues. CDR3 region: CASSETGIYEQDF. The CDR3 DNA sequence: TGCGCCAGCAGCGAGACAGGAATCTACGAGCAGGACTTC.

CDR3 protein: CSAAGRFYGYTF. The CDR3 bases are TGCAGTGCCGCTGGACGGTTCTATGGCTACACCTTC. The gene calls are TRBV20-1 and TRBJ1-2; D gene unclear. Deletions cut 6 bases from V and 4 bases from J, with 12 bases between. In germline, CDR1 is DFQATT, CDR2 SNEGSKA (reference sequence). This CDR3 region has 12 residues.

The V call is TRBV6-5, the J call TRBJ2-5; D is undetermined. CDR3 size: 14 residues. V dropped 0 bases and J dropped 1 base, with 6 bases sitting between them. Germline assignment: CDR1 MNHEY and CDR2 SVGAGI. CDR3 sequence reads: CASSYSLTQETQYF. The CDR3 region has the DNA TGTGCCAGCAGTTACTCGCTGACCCAAGAGACCCAGTACTTC.

The rearrangement joins TRBV12-3 or TRBV12-4 to TRBJ2-3, with TRBD2 identical over 10 bases. V shed 7 bases and J 4 bases; nucleotides not matched to a gene: 8. The CDR3 runs to 15 residues. The CDR3 region is CASNPSGRAPDTQYF. CDR3 bases: TGTGCCAGCAATCCCAGCGGGAGGGCCCCAGATACGCAGTATTTT.

The chain links TRBV6-5 to TRBJ2-7, with TRBD2 identical over 7 bases. The CDR3 is made up of 13 amino acids. CDR1 and CDR2 from the germline V gene are MNHEY and SVGAGI. Losses at the gene ends were 10 bases for V and 2 bases for J; bases not matched to a gene: 8. CDR3 coding DNA: TGTGCCACCAGGCTAGCGGCAACCTACGAGCAGTACTTC. Amino acids: CATRLAATYEQYF.